This TCR beta chain was retrieved from a study of T cell changes during pregnancy in multiple sclerosis. J gave up 3 bases and V 4 bases, and 5 bases lay outside the gene matches. CDR3 length: 15 residues. The germline gives CDR1 SGHRS, CDR2 YFSETQ. This table comes from immunoSEQ multiplex PCR, and its TCRdb copy is limited to in-frame clones, with some not included. The sample contains around 80,000 clones, approximately 95% of which appear only once. The chain is built from TRBV5-1 and TRBJ2-5; 11 bases agree with TRBD2. The sequencing here drew on peripheral blood, taken in the second trimester of pregnancy. The receptor's source is a female donor in good health, enrolled as a control in a pregnancy study. Written as DNA, the CDR3 is TGCGCCAGCAGCAGAATGGGACTAGCGGAAGAGACCCAGTACTTC. Protein: CASSRMGLAEETQYF.